These 31 T cell receptor beta chains were sequenced from one sample in a study of cytomegalovirus exposure and HLA in healthy donors. The PCR made use of 60 Vbeta and 13 Jbeta primers. TCRdb's table, derived via immunoSEQ multiplex PCR, lists solely in-frame clones and lacks some. The sample records roughly 160,000 clones, roughly three quarters being singletons. The sample taken for sequencing was PBMCs. These receptors all come from a young man in good health and CMV-seropositive.

This clone was seen only once. The V call is TRBV10-2, the J call TRBJ1-5; D remains unclear. The CDR3 extends over 13 amino acids. CDR1 WSHSY and CDR2 SAAADI come from the germline V gene. Trimming pared 2 bases from V and 4 bases from J, leaving 6 bases between. CDR3: CASSEGLNQPQHF. The CDR3 DNA is TGCGCCAGCAGTGAGGGTCTAAATCAGCCCCAGCATTTT.

The V and J genes are TRBV6-1 and TRBJ2-3; 9 nucleotides line up with TRBD1. This CDR3 has 15 amino acids. The trim removed 7 bases at V and 4 bases at J, leaving 9 bases unmatched. CDR1 and CDR2 from the germline V gene are MNHNS and SASEGT. The CDR3 DNA is TGTGCCAGCAATCCGCCGGGACAGGGTCCAGATACGCAGTATTTT. Translation gives CASNPPGQGPDTQYF.

This clone has just one count. This chain joins TRBV4-1 and TRBJ1-5; D uncertain. V was cut by 2 bases and J by 3 bases, with 8 bases left in between. The CDR3 covers 14 residues. Germline-derived CDR1 and CDR2 are MGHRA and YSYEKL. CDR3 residues: CASSQRQANQPQHF. The CDR3 DNA follows: TGCGCCAGCAGCCAAAGGCAGGCCAATCAGCCCCAGCATTTT.

The J gene is TRBJ1-4, the V gene TRBV5-6; TRBD1 matches at 7 bases. CDR1 and CDR2 (germline): SGHDT, YYEEEE. The junction had 6 bases not matched to a gene; V was cut back by 4 bases and J by 6 bases. This CDR3 contains 14 residues. The chain's CDR3 is CASSVQQGYEKLFF. The CDR3 coding sequence is TGTGCCAGCAGCGTCCAACAGGGGTATGAAAAACTGTTTTTT. The whole variable domain, filled in from reference TRBV5-6 and TRBJ1-4, reads DAGVTQSPTHLIKTRGQQVTLRCSPKSGHDTVSWYQQALGQGPQFIFQYYEEEERQRGNFPDRFSGHQFPNYSSELNVNALLLGDSALYLCASSVQQGYEKLFFGSGTQLSVL.

V is TRBV2 and J is TRBJ1-5; TRBD1 is a possible D gene (5 bases). The length of the CDR3 is 15 residues. The germline gives CDR1 SNHLY, CDR2 FYNNEI. Trimming removed 6 bases from V and 0 bases from J, with 12 bases in between. CDR3 DNA sequence: TGTGCCAGCAGAGCAACAGGTTATAGCAATCAGCCCCAGCATTTT. It codes for CASRATGYSNQPQHF. Full variable domain (rest looked up from reference TRBV2 and TRBJ1-5): EPEVTQTPSHQVTQMGQEVILRCVPISNHLYFYWYRQILGQKVEFLVSFYNNEISEKSEIFDDQFSVERPDGSNFTLKIRSTKLEDSAMYFCASRATGYSNQPQHFGDGTRLSIL.

The genes are TRBV19 and TRBJ1-1; D might be TRBD1 (6 bases). V was shortened by 3 bases and J by 4 bases, with 12 bases between the two germline ends. CDR3 length: 14 residues. Germline assignment: CDR1 LNHDA and CDR2 SQIVND (reference sequence). CDR3 in amino acids: CASSMGDISTEAFF. In nucleotides, the CDR3 is TGTGCCAGTAGTATGGGGGACATCTCCACTGAAGCTTTCTTT.

J is TRBJ2-2 and V is TRBV4-1; 9 nucleotides align to TRBD1. CDR3 length: 16 amino acids. Germline V CDR1 and CDR2: MGHRA, YSYEKL. V trimming: 5 bases; J trimming: 1 base; junction bases outside the gene matches: 5. The CDR3 protein is CASSEQGAGNTGELFF. DNA of the CDR3: TGCGCCAGCAGCGAACAGGGGGCAGGGAACACCGGGGAGCTGTTTTTT.

The chain combines TRBV10-3 with TRBJ2-3; a possible D gene is TRBD2 (5 bases). From germline, CDR1 is ENHRY and CDR2 SYGVKD. The V end lost 3 bases, the J end lost 6 bases, and 13 bases lay between the germline ends. CDR3 length: 14 amino acids. The CDR3 protein is CAISERLASDTQYF. The CDR3 DNA reads as TGTGCCATCAGTGAAAGGCTAGCATCGGATACGCAGTATTTT.

The rearrangement uses TRBV29-1 and TRBJ1-3; no clear D. The CDR3 contains 12 residues. Trimming removed 7 bases at V and 0 bases at J, with 7 bases between. Per germline, CDR1 SQVTM and CDR2 ANQGSEA. Here the CDR3 reads CSAQSSGNTIYF. The CDR3 bases are TGCAGCGCACAAAGCTCTGGAAACACCATATATTTT. Supplemented by reference TRBV29-1 and TRBJ1-3, the full variable domain reads SAVISQKPSRDICQRGTSLTIQCQVDSQVTMMFWYRQQPGQSLTLIATANQGSEATYESGFVIDKFPISRPNLTFSTLTVSNMSPEDSSIYLCSAQSSGNTIYFGEGSWLTVV.

This chain's CDR3 is CASSRTGGANEQFF. CDR3 coding DNA: TGTGCCAGCAGCAGGACAGGAGGCGCGAATGAGCAGTTCTTC. The chain carries TRBV7-6 and TRBJ2-1; 7 nucleotides line up with TRBD1. The length of the CDR3 is 14 residues. Germline-derived CDR1 and CDR2 are SGHVS and FNYEAQ. V lost 5 bases to trimming and J lost 7 bases; unmatched junction nucleotides: 8.

This clone has a single count. The CDR3 sequence is CASSFKTGSTDTQYF. As DNA, the CDR3 is TGTGCCAGCAGCTTCAAAACAGGGAGCACAGATACGCAGTATTTT. V usage is TRBV5-4 and J usage is TRBJ2-3; TRBD1 is a possible D gene (6 bases). In germline, CDR1 is SGHNT, CDR2 YYREEE (reference sequence). Between the trimmed V and J ends, which lost 2 bases and 0 bases, there was a span of 10 bases. The CDR3 loop spans 15 amino acids.

The sample holds a few counts of this clone. J is TRBJ2-7 and V is TRBV10-3; TRBD1 agrees at 9 bases. The germline gives CDR1 ENHRY, CDR2 SYGVKD. With V trimmed by 10 bases and J by 5 bases, 12 bases remained unmatched. The CDR3 loop spans 14 amino acids. CDR3 amino acids: CATGGGQGADEQYF. CDR3 sequence (DNA): TGTGCCACAGGGGGGGGACAGGGCGCCGACGAGCAGTACTTC.

This rearrangement joins TRBV11-3 to TRBJ2-7, with TRBD1 matching over 9 bases. Unmatched junction bases numbered 8, after V lost 6 bases and J lost 2 bases. This CDR3 is 15 amino acids long. Germline CDR1 and CDR2: SGHNT and YENEEA. CDR3 sequence (DNA): TGTGCCAGCAGGCCCTTGGGGACAGGGCCCTACGAGCAGTACTTC. It translates to CASRPLGTGPYEQYF.

The chain carries TRBV13 and TRBJ2-1; weak D call: TRBD2 (5 bases). Germline V gene data show CDR1 as PRHDT and CDR2 as FYEKMQ (reference sequence). The V gene lost 0 bases and the J gene lost 12 bases, with 9 bases spanning the gap. CDR3 length: 12 residues. CDR3 residues: CASSLGHGGQFF. CDR3 bases: TGTGCCAGCAGCTTAGGTCACGGAGGGCAGTTCTTC.

The gene calls are TRBV6-5 and TRBJ1-2; D unresolved. The CDR3 covers 15 residues. Trimming pared 6 bases from V and 4 bases from J, leaving 18 bases between. CDR1 is MNHEY and CDR2 is SVGAGI in the germline V gene. The CDR3 sequence: CASSPPGFLLYGYTF. The CDR3, as DNA: TGTGCCAGCAGCCCACCAGGTTTCCTTCTCTATGGCTACACCTTC.

The chain links TRBV5-4 to TRBJ2-7; 13 positions agree with TRBD2. The junction had 1 base not matched to a gene; V was cut back by 2 bases and J by 2 bases. The germline gives CDR1 SGHNT, CDR2 YYREEE (reference sequence). This CDR3 comprises 15 residues. The CDR3 sequence: CASSLGTSGTYEQYF. The CDR3 nucleotides read TGTGCCAGCAGCTTAGGGACTAGCGGGACCTACGAGCAGTACTTC.

This clone was counted a single time. This sequence joins TRBV18 and TRBJ2-1; the match to TRBD1 covers 10 bases. The CDR3 spans 17 residues. With V trimmed by 4 bases and J by 1 base, 7 bases remained unmatched. CDR1 is KGHSH and CDR2 is LQKENI in the germline V gene. CDR3 in DNA: TGTGCCAGCTCACACGGACAGGGGGGGTTTTCCTACAATGAGCAGTTCTTC. Amino acid sequence: CASSHGQGGFSYNEQFF. The entire variable domain, with the rest obtained from reference TRBV18 and TRBJ2-1, is as follows: NAGVMQNPRHLVRRRGQEARLRCSPMKGHSHVYWYRQLPEEGLKFMVYLQKENIIDESGMPKERFSAEFPKEGPSILRIQQVVRGDSAAYFCASSHGQGGFSYNEQFFGPGTRLTVL.

The gene calls are TRBV18 and TRBJ1-2; 9 bases map to TRBD1. Losses at the gene ends were 3 bases for V and 4 bases for J; bases not matched to a gene: 3. The CDR3 covers 14 residues. Germline assignment: CDR1 KGHSH and CDR2 LQKENI. CDR3 in amino acids: CASSPGQGGYGYTF. CDR3 nucleotide sequence: TGTGCCAGCTCACCGGGACAGGGAGGCTATGGCTACACCTTC.

The chain is built from TRBV9 and TRBJ2-1; 8 nucleotides agree with TRBD2. Trimming took 4 bases from V and 0 from J; bases not matched to a gene: 9. The CDR3 is made up of 17 amino acids. CDR1 is SGDLS and CDR2 is YYNGEE in the germline V gene. CDR3 DNA sequence: TGTGCCAGCAGCCCACGGGGGGGTCGGAGCTCCTACAATGAGCAGTTCTTC. Translating it yields CASSPRGGRSSYNEQFF. The full variable domain, rest sourced from reference TRBV9 and TRBJ2-1, is DSGVTQTPKHLITATGQRVTLRCSPRSGDLSVYWYQQSLDQGLQFLIQYYNGEERAKGNILERFSAQQFPDLHSELNLSSLELGDSALYFCASSPRGGRSSYNEQFFGPGTRLTVL.

The chain recombines TRBV7-9 with TRBJ1-6; D perhaps matches TRBD1 (6 bases). Trimming took 5 bases from V and 10 from J, leaving 15 bases between them. Germline CDR1 SEHNR, CDR2 FQNEAQ (reference sequence). CDR3 length: 14 residues. CDR3 loop: CASSPDRFNSPLHF. In DNA, the CDR3 is TGTGCCAGCAGCCCGGACAGATTTAACTCACCCCTCCACTTT. The full variable domain, completed using reference TRBV7-9 and TRBJ1-6, is DTGVSQNPRHKITKRGQNVTFRCDPISEHNRLYWYRQTLGQGPEFLTYFQNEAQLEKSRLLSDRFSAERPKGSFSTLEIQRTEQGDSAMYLCASSPDRFNSPLHFGNGTRLTVT.

The rearrangement joins TRBV7-6 to TRBJ1-2; D not resolved. Per germline, CDR1 SGHVS and CDR2 FNYEAQ. The CDR3 is made up of 14 amino acids. V was trimmed by 1 base and J by 5 bases, leaving 11 bases between them. DNA of the CDR3: TGTGCCAGCAGCTTAGATCCAGGAACGTATGGCTACACCTTC. Encoded protein: CASSLDPGTYGYTF.

The gene calls are TRBV5-4 and TRBJ2-7, with TRBD1 identical over 7 bases. V was pared by 1 base and J by 0 bases, with 1 base of the junction left unmatched. Germline V gene data show CDR1 as SGHNT and CDR2 as YYREEE (reference sequence). This CDR3 has 14 amino acids. The CDR3 DNA follows: TGTGCCAGCAGCTTGAGGGGGCGCTCCTACGAGCAGTACTTC. Translation gives CASSLRGRSYEQYF.

This chain connects TRBV11-3 to TRBJ1-1; 7 bases fit TRBD1. The junction had 5 bases not matched to a gene; V was cut back by 5 bases and J by 5 bases. The CDR3 contains 13 residues. CDR1 and CDR2 (germline): SGHNT, YENEEA. The CDR3 sequence is CASSTGTATEAFF. For the CDR3, the DNA is TGTGCCAGCAGCACCGGGACAGCGACTGAAGCTTTCTTT.

The V gene is TRBV6-1, the J gene TRBJ1-2; 7 bases map to TRBD1. J gave up 4 bases and V 6 bases, and 11 bases lay outside the gene matches. CDR3 length equals 15 residues. Germline values: CDR1 MNHNS, CDR2 SASEGT. The CDR3, as DNA: TGTGCCAGCAGGAACAGGGGTTCCGGGAGCTATGGCTACACCTTC. Its protein is CASRNRGSGSYGYTF.

CDR3 residues: CASSQERESGYTF. The CDR3 nucleotides are TGCGCCAGCAGCCAAGAGCGAGAGAGTGGCTACACCTTC. The genes are TRBV4-3 and TRBJ1-2, with unresolved D. With 0 bases removed from V and 7 bases from J, the gap between germline ends came to 9 bases. CDR1 and CDR2 (germline): LGHNA, YSLEER. The CDR3 covers 13 residues.

The rearrangement uses TRBV18 and TRBJ2-5, with TRBD1 as a possible D gene (5 bases). The CDR3 sequence is 15 residues long. The ends were cut back, 3 bases at V and 4 bases at J, with 15 bases in the middle. Germline assignment: CDR1 KGHSH and CDR2 LQKENI. The CDR3 DNA sequence: TGTGCCAGCTCACCGCTGCAGGGATCTGGAGAGACCCAGTACTTC. This codes for CASSPLQGSGETQYF.

J is TRBJ2-3 and V is TRBV7-9; 10 bases line up with TRBD2. Germline CDR1 and CDR2: SEHNR and FQNEAQ (reference sequence). CDR3 size: 15 residues. V lost 1 base to trimming and J lost 6 bases; unmatched junction nucleotides: 4. CDR3 nucleotide sequence: TGTGCCAGCAGCTTAGTGAGCGGGGGGGCTGATACGCAGTATTTT. The encoded protein is CASSLVSGGADTQYF.

The chain is built from TRBV6-6 and TRBJ2-1; 9 bases match TRBD2. The CDR3 contains 15 residues. Trimming cost V 2 bases and J 4 bases; bases outside gene matches: 3. Germline CDR1 MNHNY, CDR2 SVGAGI (reference sequence). Here the CDR3 DNA reads TGTGCCAGCAGTTACGGCGGGAGGGAGTACAATGAGCAGTTCTTC. Its protein is CASSYGGREYNEQFF.

The V and J genes are TRBV14 and TRBJ1-2; D is unclear. The V end was cut by 2 bases, the J end by 4 bases, with 17 bases between. Germline values: CDR1 SGHDN, CDR2 FVKESK. This CDR3 has 16 residues. The CDR3 region has the DNA TGTGCCAGCAGCCAAAGTGGGTTCGGGGTCGCCTATGGCTACACCTTC. Its protein product is CASSQSGFGVAYGYTF.

The chain links TRBV6-5 to TRBJ1-2; a possible D gene is TRBD1 (5 bases). V lost 4 bases and J 8 bases, leaving 17 bases between the germline ends. In germline, CDR1 is MNHEY, CDR2 SVGAGI. The CDR3 loop spans 14 amino acids. CDR3 sequence (DNA): TGTGCCAGCAGTTCGCGGGACTCGGGAAGGGGCTACACCTTC. This encodes CASSSRDSGRGYTF.

The rearrangement links TRBV2 to TRBJ1-5, with D possibly TRBD1 on 5 matching bases. Germline V CDR1 and CDR2: SNHLY, FYNNEI. The CDR3 extends over 13 amino acids. Trimming took 6 bases from V and 4 from J, leaving 10 bases between them. The CDR3 nucleotides are TGTGCCAGCAGGGAGACAGTTAATCAGCCCCAGCATTTT. It specifies CASRETVNQPQHF.